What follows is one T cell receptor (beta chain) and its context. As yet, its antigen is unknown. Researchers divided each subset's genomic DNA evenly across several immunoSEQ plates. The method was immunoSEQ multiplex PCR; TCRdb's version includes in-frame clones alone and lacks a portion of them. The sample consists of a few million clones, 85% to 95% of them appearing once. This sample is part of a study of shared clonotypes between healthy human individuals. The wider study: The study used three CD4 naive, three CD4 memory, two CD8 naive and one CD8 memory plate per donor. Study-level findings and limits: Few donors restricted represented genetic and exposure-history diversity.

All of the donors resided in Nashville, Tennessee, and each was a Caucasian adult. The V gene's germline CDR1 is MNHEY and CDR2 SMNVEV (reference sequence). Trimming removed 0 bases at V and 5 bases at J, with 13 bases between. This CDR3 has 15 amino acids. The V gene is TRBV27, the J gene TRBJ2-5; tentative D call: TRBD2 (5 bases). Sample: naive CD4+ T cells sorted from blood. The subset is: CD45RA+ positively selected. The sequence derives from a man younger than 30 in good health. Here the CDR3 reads CASSLSPASRETQYF. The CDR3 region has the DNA TGTGCCAGCAGTTTATCTCCCGCTAGCCGGGAGACCCAGTACTTC.